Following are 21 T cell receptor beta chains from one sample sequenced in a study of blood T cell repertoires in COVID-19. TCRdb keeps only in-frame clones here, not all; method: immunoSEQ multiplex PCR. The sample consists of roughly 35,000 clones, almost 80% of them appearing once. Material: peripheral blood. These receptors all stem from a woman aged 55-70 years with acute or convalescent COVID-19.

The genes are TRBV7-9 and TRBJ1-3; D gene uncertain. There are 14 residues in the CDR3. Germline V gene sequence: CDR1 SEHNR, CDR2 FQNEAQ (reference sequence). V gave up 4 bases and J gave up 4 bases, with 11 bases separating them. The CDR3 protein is CASSSEGRGNTIYF. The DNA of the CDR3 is TGTGCCAGCAGCTCGGAGGGTCGGGGAAACACCATATATTTT.

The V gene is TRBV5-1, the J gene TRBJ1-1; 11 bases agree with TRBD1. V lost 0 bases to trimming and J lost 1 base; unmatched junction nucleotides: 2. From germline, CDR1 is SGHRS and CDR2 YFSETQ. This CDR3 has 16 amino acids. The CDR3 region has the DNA TGCGCCAGCAGCTTGGCCGGGACAGGGGGGAACACTGAAGCTTTCTTT. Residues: CASSLAGTGGNTEAFF.

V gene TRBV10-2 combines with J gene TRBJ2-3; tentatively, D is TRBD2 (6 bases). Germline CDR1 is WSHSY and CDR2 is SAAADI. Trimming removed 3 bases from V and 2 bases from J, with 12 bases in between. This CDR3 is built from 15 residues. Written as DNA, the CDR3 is TGCGCCAGCAGTGATTTTGGAGGGAACACAGATACGCAGTATTTT. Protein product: CASSDFGGNTDTQYF.

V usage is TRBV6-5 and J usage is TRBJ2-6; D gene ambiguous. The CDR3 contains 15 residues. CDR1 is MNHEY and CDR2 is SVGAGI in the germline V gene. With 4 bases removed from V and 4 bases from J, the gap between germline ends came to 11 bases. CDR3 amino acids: CASSSSVLGANVLTF. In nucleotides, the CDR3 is TGTGCCAGCAGTTCGTCGGTCTTAGGGGCCAACGTCCTGACTTTC.

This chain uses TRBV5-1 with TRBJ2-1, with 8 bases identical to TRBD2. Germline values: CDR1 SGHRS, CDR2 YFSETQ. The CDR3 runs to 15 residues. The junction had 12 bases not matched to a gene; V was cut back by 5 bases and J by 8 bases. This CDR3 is CASRISGGNFHEQFF. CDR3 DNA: TGCGCCAGCAGGATCAGCGGGGGTAATTTCCATGAGCAGTTCTTC.

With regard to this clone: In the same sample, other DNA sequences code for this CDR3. The CDR3: CASSAGQGGTEAFF. In DNA, the CDR3 is TGTGCCAGCAGTGCGGGACAGGGGGGCACTGAAGCTTTCTTT. The J gene is TRBJ1-1, the V gene TRBV27; 11 nucleotides match TRBD1. Trimming cost V 5 bases and J 4 bases; bases outside gene matches: 3. Germline CDR1 is MNHEY and CDR2 is SMNVEV (reference sequence). CDR3 length: 14 amino acids.

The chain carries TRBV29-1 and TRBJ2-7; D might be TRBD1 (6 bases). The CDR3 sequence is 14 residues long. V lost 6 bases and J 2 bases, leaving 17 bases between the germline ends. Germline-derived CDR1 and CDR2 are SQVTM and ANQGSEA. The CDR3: CSVRTFEGAYEQYF. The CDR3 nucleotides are TGCAGCGTGCGAACCTTCGAGGGGGCCTACGAGCAGTACTTC.

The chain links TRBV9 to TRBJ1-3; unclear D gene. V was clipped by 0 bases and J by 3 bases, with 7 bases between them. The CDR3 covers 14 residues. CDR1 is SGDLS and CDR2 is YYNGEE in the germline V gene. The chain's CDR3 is CASSVDLGGNTIYF. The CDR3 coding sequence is TGTGCCAGCAGCGTAGACCTAGGTGGAAACACCATATATTTT.

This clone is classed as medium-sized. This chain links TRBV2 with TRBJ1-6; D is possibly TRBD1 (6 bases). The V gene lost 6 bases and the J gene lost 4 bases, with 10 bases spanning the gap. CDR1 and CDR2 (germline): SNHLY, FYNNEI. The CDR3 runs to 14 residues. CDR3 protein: CASRPTGYNSPLHF. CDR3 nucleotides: TGTGCCAGCAGACCTACAGGGTATAATTCACCCCTCCACTTT. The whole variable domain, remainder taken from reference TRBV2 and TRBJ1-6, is EPEVTQTPSHQVTQMGQEVILRCVPISNHLYFYWYRQILGQKVEFLVSFYNNEISEKSEIFDDQFSVERPDGSNFTLKIRSTKLEDSAMYFCASRPTGYNSPLHFGNGTRLTVT.

The CDR3 region has the DNA TGCAGCGTTGGAGGAGGGGCCGAAAAACTGTTTTTT. Translation: CSVGGGAEKLFF. The chain employs TRBV29-1 and TRBJ1-4; maybe TRBD1 (5 bases). With 4 bases removed from V and 8 bases from J, the gap between germline ends came to 11 bases. CDR3 length: 12 amino acids. The germline gives CDR1 SQVTM, CDR2 ANQGSEA.

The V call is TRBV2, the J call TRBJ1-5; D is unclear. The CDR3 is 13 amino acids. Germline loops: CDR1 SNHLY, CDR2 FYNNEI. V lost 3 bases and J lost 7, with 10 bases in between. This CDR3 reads CASSERVEQPQHF. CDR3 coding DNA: TGTGCCAGCAGTGAGAGGGTGGAGCAGCCCCAGCATTTT.

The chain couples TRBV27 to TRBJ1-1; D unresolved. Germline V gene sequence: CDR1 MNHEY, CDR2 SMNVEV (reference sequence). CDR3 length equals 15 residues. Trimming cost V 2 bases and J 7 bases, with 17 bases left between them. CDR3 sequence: CASSLISREIGEAFF. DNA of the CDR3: TGTGCCAGCAGTTTAATCTCCCGGGAGATCGGTGAAGCTTTCTTT.

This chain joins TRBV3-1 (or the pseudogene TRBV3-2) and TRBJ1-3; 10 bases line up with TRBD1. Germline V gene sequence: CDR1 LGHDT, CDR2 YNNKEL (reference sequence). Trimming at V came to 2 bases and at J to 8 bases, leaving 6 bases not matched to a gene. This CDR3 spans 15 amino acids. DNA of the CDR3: TGTGCCAGCAGCCAACGTCGACAGGGGGCAGACACCATATATTTT. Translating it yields CASSQRRQGADTIYF.

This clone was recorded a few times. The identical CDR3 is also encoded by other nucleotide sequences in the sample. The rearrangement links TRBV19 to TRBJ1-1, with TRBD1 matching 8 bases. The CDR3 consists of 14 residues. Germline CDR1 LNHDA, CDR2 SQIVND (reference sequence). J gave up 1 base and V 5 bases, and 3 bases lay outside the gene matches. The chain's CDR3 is CASSLDRENTEAFF. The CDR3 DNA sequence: TGTGCCAGTAGTCTGGACAGGGAGAACACTGAAGCTTTCTTT. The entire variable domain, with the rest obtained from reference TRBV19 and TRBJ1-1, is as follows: DGGITQSPKYLFRKEGQNVTLSCEQNLNHDAMYWYRQDPGQGLRLIYYSQIVNDFQKGDIAEGYSVSREKKESFPLTVTSAQKNPTAFYLCASSLDRENTEAFFGQGTRLTVV.

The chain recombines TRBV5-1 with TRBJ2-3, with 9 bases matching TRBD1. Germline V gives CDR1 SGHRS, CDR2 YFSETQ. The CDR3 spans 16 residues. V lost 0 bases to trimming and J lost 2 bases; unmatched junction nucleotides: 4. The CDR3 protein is CASSLEGTGITDTQYF. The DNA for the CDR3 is TGCGCCAGCAGCTTGGAAGGGACAGGGATCACAGATACGCAGTATTTT. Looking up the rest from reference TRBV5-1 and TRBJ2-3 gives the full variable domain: KAGVTQTPRYLIKTRGQQVTLSCSPISGHRSVSWYQQTPGQGLQFLFEYFSETQRNKGNFPGRFSGRQFSNSRSEMNVSTLELGDSALYLCASSLEGTGITDTQYFGPGTRLTVL.

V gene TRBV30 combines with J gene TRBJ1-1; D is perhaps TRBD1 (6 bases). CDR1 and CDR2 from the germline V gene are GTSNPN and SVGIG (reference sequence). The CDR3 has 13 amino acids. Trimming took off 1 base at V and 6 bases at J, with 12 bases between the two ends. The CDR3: CAWSGQAVSEAFF. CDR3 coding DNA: TGTGCCTGGAGTGGACAGGCGGTATCTGAAGCTTTCTTT.

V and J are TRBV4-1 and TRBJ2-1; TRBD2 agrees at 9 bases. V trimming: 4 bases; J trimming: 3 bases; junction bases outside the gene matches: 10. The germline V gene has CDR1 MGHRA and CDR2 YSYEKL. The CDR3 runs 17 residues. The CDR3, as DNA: TGCGCCAGCAGCCGCATAGCGGGGGAGACAATCTACAATGAGCAGTTCTTC. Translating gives CASSRIAGETIYNEQFF.

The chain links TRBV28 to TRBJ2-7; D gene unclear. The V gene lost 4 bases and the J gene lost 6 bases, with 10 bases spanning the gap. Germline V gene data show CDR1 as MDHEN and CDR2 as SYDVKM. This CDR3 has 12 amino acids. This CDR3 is CASSSLRGEQYF. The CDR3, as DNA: TGTGCCAGCAGTTCTCTGAGAGGCGAGCAGTACTTC.

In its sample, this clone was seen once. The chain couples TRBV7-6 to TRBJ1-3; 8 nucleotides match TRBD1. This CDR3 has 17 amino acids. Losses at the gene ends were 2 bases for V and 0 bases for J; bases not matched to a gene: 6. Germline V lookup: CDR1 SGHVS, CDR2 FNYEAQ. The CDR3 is CASSLQGATTSGNTIYF. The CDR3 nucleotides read TGTGCCAGCAGCTTACAGGGGGCGACGACCTCTGGAAACACCATATATTTT. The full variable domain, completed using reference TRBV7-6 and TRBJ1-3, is GAGVSQSPRYKVTKRGQDVALRCDPISGHVSLYWYRQALGQGPEFLTYFNYEAQQDKSGLPNDRFSAERPEGSISTLTIQRTEQRDSAMYRCASSLQGATTSGNTIYFGEGSWLTVV.

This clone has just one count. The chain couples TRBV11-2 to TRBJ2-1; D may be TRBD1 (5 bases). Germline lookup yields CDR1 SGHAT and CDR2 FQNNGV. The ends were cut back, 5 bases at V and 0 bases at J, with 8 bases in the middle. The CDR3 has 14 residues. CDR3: CASSIDSSYNEQFF. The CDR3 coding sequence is TGTGCCAGCAGCATCGACAGCTCCTACAATGAGCAGTTCTTC.

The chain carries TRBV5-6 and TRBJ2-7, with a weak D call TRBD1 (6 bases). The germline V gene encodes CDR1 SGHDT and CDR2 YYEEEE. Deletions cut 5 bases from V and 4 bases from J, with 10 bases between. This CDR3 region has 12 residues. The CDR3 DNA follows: TGTGCCAGCAGTCGGACAGAATACGAGCAGTACTTC. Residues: CASSRTEYEQYF.